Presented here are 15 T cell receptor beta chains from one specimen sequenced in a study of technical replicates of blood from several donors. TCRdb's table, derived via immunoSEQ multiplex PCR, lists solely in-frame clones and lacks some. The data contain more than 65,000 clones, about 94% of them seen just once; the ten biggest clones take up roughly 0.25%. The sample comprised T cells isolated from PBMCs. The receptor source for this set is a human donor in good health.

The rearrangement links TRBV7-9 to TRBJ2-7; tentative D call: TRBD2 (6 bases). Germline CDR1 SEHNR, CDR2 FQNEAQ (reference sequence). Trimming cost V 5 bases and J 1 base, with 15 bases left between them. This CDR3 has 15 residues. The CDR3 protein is CASSPPGLLSYEQYF. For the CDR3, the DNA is TGTGCCAGCAGCCCTCCGGGACTCTTATCCTACGAGCAGTACTTC. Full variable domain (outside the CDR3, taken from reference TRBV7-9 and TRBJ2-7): DTGVSQNPRHKITKRGQNVTFRCDPISEHNRLYWYRQTLGQGPEFLTYFQNEAQLEKSRLLSDRFSAERPKGSFSTLEIQRTEQGDSAMYLCASSPPGLLSYEQYFGPGTRLTVT.

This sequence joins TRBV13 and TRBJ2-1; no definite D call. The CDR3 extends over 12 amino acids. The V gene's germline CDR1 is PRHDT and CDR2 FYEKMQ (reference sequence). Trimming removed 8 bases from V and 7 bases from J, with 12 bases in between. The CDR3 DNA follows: TGTGCCAGCTCGTTTAGAGTAAATGAGCAGTTCTTC. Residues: CASSFRVNEQFF.

CDR3 in amino acids: CSVGGQSSSYEQYF. The CDR3 DNA is TGCAGCGTGGGCGGACAGTCGAGCTCCTACGAGCAGTACTTC. The rearrangement joins TRBV29-1 to TRBJ2-7, with a tentative D call TRBD1 (6 bases). The CDR3 is 14 amino acids. Germline-derived CDR1 and CDR2 are SQVTM and ANQGSEA. The ends were cut back, 6 bases at V and 0 bases at J, with 15 bases in the middle.

This CDR3 reads CASSLSGGEQPQHF. Written as DNA, the CDR3 is TGTGCCAGCAGCTTGTCAGGGGGCGAGCAGCCCCAGCATTTT. This sequence joins TRBV11-2 and TRBJ1-5; 8 bases fit TRBD1. The CDR3 runs to 14 residues. V gave up 3 bases and J gave up 7 bases; unmatched junction bases: 5. Germline CDR1 and CDR2: SGHAT and FQNNGV.

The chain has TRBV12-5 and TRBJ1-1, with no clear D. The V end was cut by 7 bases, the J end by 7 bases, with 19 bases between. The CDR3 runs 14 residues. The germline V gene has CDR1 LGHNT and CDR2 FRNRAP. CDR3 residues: CASVEDGLADEAFF. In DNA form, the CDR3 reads TGTGCTAGTGTTGAGGACGGACTCGCCGATGAAGCTTTCTTT.

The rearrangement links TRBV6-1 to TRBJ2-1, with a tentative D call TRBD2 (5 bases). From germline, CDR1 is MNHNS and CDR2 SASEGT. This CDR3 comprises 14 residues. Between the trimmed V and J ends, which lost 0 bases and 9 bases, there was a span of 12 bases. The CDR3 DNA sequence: TGTGCCAGCAGTGAAGCTGCTCGGGGTGGTGAGCAGTTCTTC. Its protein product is CASSEAARGGEQFF.

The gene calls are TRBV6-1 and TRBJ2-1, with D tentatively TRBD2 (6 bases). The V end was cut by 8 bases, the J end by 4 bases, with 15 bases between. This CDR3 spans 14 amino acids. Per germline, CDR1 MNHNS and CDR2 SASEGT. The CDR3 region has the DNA TGTGCCAGCGCCGGGACTGATACTTACAATGAGCAGTTCTTC. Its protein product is CASAGTDTYNEQFF.

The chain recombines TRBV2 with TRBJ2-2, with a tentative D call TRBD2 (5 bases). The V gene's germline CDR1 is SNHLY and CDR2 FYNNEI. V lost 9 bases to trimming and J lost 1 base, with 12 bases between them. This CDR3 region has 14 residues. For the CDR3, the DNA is TGTGCCAGTCTGAGGGAAGAGAACACCGGGGAGCTGTTTTTT. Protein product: CASLREENTGELFF.

The CDR3: CASSSPGEAQETQYF. The CDR3 nucleotides are TGTGCCAGCAGTTCCCCGGGGGAGGCCCAAGAGACCCAGTACTTC. The rearrangement links TRBV28 to TRBJ2-5; a possible D gene is TRBD2 (6 bases). CDR3 length equals 15 residues. The germline V and J ends were trimmed by 4 bases and 1 base, with 13 bases remaining between them. CDR1 is MDHEN, CDR2 SYDVKM, per germline.

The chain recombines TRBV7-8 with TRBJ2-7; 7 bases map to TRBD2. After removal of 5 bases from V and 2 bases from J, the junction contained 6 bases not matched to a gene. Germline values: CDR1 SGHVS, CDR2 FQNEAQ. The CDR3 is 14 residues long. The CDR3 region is CASSPRAGAYEQYF. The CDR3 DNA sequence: TGTGCCAGCAGCCCCCGGGCGGGGGCCTACGAGCAGTACTTC.

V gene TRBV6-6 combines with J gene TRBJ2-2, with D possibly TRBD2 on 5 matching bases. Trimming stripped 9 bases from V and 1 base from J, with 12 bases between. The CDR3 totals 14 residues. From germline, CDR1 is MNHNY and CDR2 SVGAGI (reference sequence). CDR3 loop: CASTSSLNTGELFF. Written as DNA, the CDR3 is TGTGCCAGTACTAGTTCACTGAACACCGGGGAGCTGTTTTTT.

The CDR3 bases are TGTGCCAGCAGCTCCCTATGGACAGGGGGCGTTGCACAGGACTATGGCTACACCTTC. As protein: CASSSLWTGGVAQDYGYTF. This chain joins TRBV7-9 and TRBJ1-2; 11 bases fit TRBD1. After removal of 4 bases from V and 3 bases from J, the junction contained 16 bases not matched to a gene. The germline V gene encodes CDR1 SEHNR and CDR2 FQNEAQ (reference sequence). There are 19 residues in the CDR3.

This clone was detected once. The CDR3 is CASSHSAETQYF. The CDR3 DNA sequence: TGTGCCAGCAGCCATAGTGCCGAGACCCAGTACTTC. The chain combines TRBV14 with TRBJ2-5; no clear D gene. V lost 3 bases, J lost 5 bases, and 7 bases lay in between. Germline values: CDR1 SGHDN, CDR2 FVKESK. The CDR3 extends over 12 amino acids.

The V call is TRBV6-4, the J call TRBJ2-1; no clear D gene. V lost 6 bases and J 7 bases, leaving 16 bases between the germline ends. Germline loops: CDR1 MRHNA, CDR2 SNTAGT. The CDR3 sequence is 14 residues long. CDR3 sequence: CASSHEFSGNEQFF. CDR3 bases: TGTGCCAGCAGCCACGAGTTCTCCGGGAATGAGCAGTTCTTC.

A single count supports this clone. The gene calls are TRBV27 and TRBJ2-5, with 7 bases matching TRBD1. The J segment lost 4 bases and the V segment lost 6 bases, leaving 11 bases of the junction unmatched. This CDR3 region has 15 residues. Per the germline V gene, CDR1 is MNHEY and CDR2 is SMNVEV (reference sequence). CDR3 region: CASRKPRQGRETQYF. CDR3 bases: TGTGCCAGCAGGAAACCCAGACAGGGTCGAGAGACCCAGTACTTC.